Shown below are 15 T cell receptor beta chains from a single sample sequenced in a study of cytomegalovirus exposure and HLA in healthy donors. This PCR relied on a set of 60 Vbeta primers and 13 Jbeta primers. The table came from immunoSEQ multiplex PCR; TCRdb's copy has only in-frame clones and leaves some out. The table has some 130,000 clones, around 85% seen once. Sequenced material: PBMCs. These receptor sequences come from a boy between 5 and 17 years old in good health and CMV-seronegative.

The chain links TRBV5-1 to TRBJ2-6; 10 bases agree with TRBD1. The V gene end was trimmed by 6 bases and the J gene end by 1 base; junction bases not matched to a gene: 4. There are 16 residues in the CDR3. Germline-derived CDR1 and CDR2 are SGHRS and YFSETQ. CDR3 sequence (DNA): TGCGCCAGCACCGGGACAGGGGCTTCTGGGGCCAACGTCCTGACTTTC. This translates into CASTGTGASGANVLTF.

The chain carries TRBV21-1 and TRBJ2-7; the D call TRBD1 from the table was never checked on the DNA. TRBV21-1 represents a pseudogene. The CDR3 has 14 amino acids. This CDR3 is CASSSNRGDYEQYF. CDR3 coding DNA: TGTGCCAGCAGTTCGAACAGGGGAGACTACGAGCAGTACTTC.

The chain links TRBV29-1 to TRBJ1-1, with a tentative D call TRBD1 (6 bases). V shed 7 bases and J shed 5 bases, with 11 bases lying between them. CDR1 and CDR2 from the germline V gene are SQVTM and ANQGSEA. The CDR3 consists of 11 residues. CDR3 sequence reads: CSAEQGTEAFF. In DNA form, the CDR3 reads TGCAGCGCCGAACAGGGAACTGAAGCTTTCTTT.

The CDR3 sequence: CASTPTRPGYTEAFF. In nucleotides, the CDR3 is TGTGCCAGCACCCCTACCCGACCCGGGTACACTGAAGCTTTCTTT. The chain links TRBV27 to TRBJ1-1; no clear D gene. Germline V lookup: CDR1 MNHEY, CDR2 SMNVEV (reference sequence). V lost 7 bases to trimming and J lost 3 bases, with 18 bases between them. The CDR3 is 15 amino acids.

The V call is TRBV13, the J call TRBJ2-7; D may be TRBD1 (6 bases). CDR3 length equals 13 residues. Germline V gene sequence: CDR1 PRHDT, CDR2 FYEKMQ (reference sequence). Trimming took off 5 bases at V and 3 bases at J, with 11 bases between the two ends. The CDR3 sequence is CASSRDKNYEQYF. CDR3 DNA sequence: TGTGCCAGCAGCCGGGACAAGAACTACGAGCAGTACTTC.

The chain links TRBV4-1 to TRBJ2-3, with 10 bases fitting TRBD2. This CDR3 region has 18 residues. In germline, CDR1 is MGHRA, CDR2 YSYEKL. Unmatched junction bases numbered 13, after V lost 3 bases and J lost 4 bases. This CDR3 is CASSQSTSLAGRPDTQYF. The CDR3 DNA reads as TGCGCCAGCAGCCAGTCCACGTCACTAGCGGGGAGGCCAGATACGCAGTATTTT.

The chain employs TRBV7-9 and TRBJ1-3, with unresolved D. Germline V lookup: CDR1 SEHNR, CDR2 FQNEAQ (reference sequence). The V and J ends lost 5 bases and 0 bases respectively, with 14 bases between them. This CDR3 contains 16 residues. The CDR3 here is CASSTRAPHSGNTIYF. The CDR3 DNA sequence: TGTGCCAGCAGCACTAGAGCCCCGCACTCTGGAAACACCATATATTTT.

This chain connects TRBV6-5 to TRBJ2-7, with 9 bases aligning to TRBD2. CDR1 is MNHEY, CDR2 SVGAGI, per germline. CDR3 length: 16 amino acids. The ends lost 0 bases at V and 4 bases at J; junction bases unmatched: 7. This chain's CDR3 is CASSYSTSGGSYEQYF. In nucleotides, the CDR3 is TGTGCCAGCAGTTACTCGACGAGCGGGGGGTCTTACGAGCAGTACTTC.

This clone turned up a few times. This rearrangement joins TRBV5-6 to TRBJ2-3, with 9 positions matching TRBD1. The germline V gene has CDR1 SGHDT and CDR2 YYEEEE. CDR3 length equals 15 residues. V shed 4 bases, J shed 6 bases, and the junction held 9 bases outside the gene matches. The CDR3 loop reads CASSPHGTGSDTQYF. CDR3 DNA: TGTGCCAGCAGCCCCCATGGGACAGGGTCGGATACGCAGTATTTT.

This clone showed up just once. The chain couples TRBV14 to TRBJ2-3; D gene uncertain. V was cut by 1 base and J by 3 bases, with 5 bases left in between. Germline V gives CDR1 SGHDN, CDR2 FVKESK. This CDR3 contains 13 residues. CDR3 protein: CASSQVSTDTQYF. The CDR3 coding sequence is TGTGCCAGCAGCCAAGTTAGTACAGATACGCAGTATTTT.

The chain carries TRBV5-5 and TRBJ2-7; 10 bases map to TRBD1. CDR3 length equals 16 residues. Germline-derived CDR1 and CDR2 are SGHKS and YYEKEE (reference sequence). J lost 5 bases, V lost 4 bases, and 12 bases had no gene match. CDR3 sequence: CASSLTRTGGNNEQYF. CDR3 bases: TGTGCCAGCAGCCTAACCCGGACAGGGGGTAACAACGAGCAGTACTTC.

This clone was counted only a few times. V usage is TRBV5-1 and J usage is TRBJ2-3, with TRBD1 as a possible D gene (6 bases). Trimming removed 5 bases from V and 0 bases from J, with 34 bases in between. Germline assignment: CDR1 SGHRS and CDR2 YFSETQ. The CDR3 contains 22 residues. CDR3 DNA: TGCGCCAGCAGACTACAGACAGGCCTCGGAGTCGTCGGGAAATCTAGCACAGATACGCAGTATTTT. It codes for CASRLQTGLGVVGKSSTDTQYF.

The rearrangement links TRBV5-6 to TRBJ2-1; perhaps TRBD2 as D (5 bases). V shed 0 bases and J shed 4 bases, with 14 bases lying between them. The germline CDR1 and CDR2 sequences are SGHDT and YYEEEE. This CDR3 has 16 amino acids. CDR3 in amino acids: CASSLALAGRYNEQFF. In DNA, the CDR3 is TGTGCCAGCAGCTTGGCCCTCGCGGGTCGGTACAATGAGCAGTTCTTC.

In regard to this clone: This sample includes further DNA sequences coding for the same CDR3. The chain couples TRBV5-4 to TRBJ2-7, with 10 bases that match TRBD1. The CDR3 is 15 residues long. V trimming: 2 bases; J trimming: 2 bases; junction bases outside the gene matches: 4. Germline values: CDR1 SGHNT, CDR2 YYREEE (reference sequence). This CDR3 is CASSLPGQGPYEQYF. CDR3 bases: TGTGCCAGCAGCTTACCGGGACAGGGGCCCTACGAGCAGTACTTC.

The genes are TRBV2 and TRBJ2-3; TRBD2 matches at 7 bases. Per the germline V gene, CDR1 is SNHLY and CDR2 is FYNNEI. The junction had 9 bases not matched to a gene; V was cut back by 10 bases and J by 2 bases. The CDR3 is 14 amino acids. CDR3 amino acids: CATRKAGITDTQYF. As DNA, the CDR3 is TGTGCCACCAGGAAAGCGGGAATCACAGATACGCAGTATTTT.